Below are 7 T cell receptor beta chains sequenced from a single sample in a study of cytomegalovirus exposure and HLA in healthy donors. With 60 Vbeta and 13 Jbeta primers, the PCR was carried out. TCRdb's copy holds only in-frame clones and misses some; the assay was immunoSEQ multiplex PCR. The table lists 70,000 to 100,000 clones, more than 75% of them singletons. Source material: PBMCs. All receptors derive from a woman between 45 and 60 years old in good health and CMV-seropositive.

The chain carries TRBV6-1 and TRBJ1-6; D uncertain. V gave up 4 bases and J gave up 9 bases, with 13 bases separating them. The germline V gene encodes CDR1 MNHNS and CDR2 SASEGT. There are 14 residues in the CDR3. CDR3 sequence: CASSADHSGSPLHF. The CDR3 DNA is TGTGCCAGCAGTGCTGATCACTCCGGTTCACCCCTCCACTTT.

This rearrangement joins TRBV19 to TRBJ1-2; D not certain. CDR1 is LNHDA, CDR2 SQIVND, per germline (reference sequence). V lost 6 bases to trimming and J lost 3 bases, with 14 bases between them. This CDR3 region has 14 residues. The CDR3 sequence: CASRKSGSDYGYTF. The CDR3, as DNA: TGTGCCAGTAGAAAATCCGGGTCTGACTATGGCTACACCTTC.

This clone has a handful of counts. As DNA, the CDR3 is TGTGCCATCAGTGACGGGCAGGGGCGGCAGTCCCAGCATTTT. It yields the protein CAISDGQGRQSQHF. The chain joins TRBV10-3 to TRBJ1-5, with D possibly TRBD1 on 6 matching bases. The CDR3 loop spans 14 amino acids. V was shortened by 3 bases and J by 11 bases, with 17 bases between the two germline ends. Germline CDR1 reads ENHRY; CDR2 reads SYGVKD.

The chain employs TRBV9 and TRBJ1-4, with TRBD1 as a possible D gene (6 bases). There are 14 residues in the CDR3. The V end was cut by 5 bases, the J end by 6 bases, with 14 bases between. Germline assignment: CDR1 SGDLS and CDR2 YYNGEE. The CDR3 here is CASSSSQGDEKLFF. The CDR3 region has the DNA TGTGCCAGCAGTTCCTCACAGGGTGATGAAAAACTGTTTTTT.

The chain employs TRBV5-3 and TRBJ1-5; no clear D gene. TRBV5-3 is assigned to the ORF class and has an uncertain function. V lost 0 bases, J lost 2 bases, and 15 bases lay in between. The CDR3 covers 17 residues. CDR3 coding DNA: TGTGCCAGAAGCTTGGGGCCAAGGAGCCCCGGCAATCAGCCCCAGCATTTT. It codes for CARSLGPRSPGNQPQHF.

The rearrangement links TRBV2 to TRBJ2-1; TRBD1 matches 7 bases. The length of the CDR3 is 13 residues. Germline V gene data show CDR1 as SNHLY and CDR2 as FYNNEI. V shed 6 bases, J shed 9 bases, and the junction held 8 bases outside the gene matches. The CDR3 sequence: CASRSTGESEQFF. The CDR3 bases are TGTGCCAGCAGATCCACAGGGGAGAGTGAGCAGTTCTTC.

The chain uses TRBV5-1 and TRBJ2-7, with no clear D. The length of the CDR3 is 12 residues. Germline-derived CDR1 and CDR2 are SGHRS and YFSETQ. V was pared by 1 base and J by 7 bases, with 9 bases between. The CDR3 sequence is CASSLLGLEQYF. The CDR3 nucleotides are TGCGCCAGCAGCTTGCTCGGGTTGGAGCAGTACTTC.